Shown below are 17 T cell receptor beta chains from a single sample sequenced in a study of blood T cell repertoires in COVID-19 (dated by TCRdb to about 2020). Libraries were built with the immunoSEQ multiplex PCR assay. Sourced from immuneACCESS, this table was stored by TCRdb with only in-frame sequences that have V and J called. A share of the clones is absent; for the studies checked, an unresolved V gene accounts for under half, and the remainder has no known explanation. A total of roughly 280,000 clones appear in this sample, 75% to 90% of them only once. About 2.1% of the sample rests with the top ten. The sequencing input was peripheral blood. The source is a man aged 25 to 40 with active or convalescent COVID-19.

This CDR3 is CASGVRGSQETQYF. In DNA, the CDR3 is TGTGCCAGCGGGGTGCGGGGGTCCCAAGAGACCCAGTACTTC. J is TRBJ2-5 and V is TRBV30; 7 nucleotides match TRBD2. The junction had 10 bases not matched to a gene; V was cut back by 8 bases and J by 1 base. This CDR3 has 14 amino acids. Germline-derived CDR1 and CDR2 are GTSNPN and SVGIG (reference sequence).

The chain has TRBV3-1 (or the pseudogene TRBV3-2) and TRBJ2-3; a weak D match, TRBD2 (5 bases). From germline, CDR1 is LGHDT and CDR2 YNNKEL (reference sequence). With 1 base removed from V and 4 bases from J, the gap between germline ends came to 9 bases. CDR3 length equals 14 residues. CDR3 in amino acids: CASSQGLASDTQYF. The CDR3 region has the DNA TGTGCCAGCAGCCAAGGTCTAGCCTCAGATACGCAGTATTTT.

This chain uses TRBV11-2 with TRBJ1-2; D possibly corresponds to TRBD1 (5 bases). The CDR3 is 16 residues long. Germline CDR1 is SGHAT and CDR2 is FQNNGV. V shed 4 bases and J shed 0 bases, with 15 bases lying between them. CDR3 DNA: TGTGCCAGCAGCTCAGCACCGGGGGGAGCTAACTATGGCTACACCTTC. It specifies CASSSAPGGANYGYTF. The variable domain in full, completed from reference TRBV11-2 and TRBJ1-2, reads EAGVAQSPRYKIIEKRQSVAFWCNPISGHATLYWYQQILGQGPKLLIQFQNNGVVDDSQLPKDRFSAERLKGVDSTLKIQPAKLEDSAVYLCASSSAPGGANYGYTFGSGTRLTVV.

This clone occurred once. The gene calls are TRBV11-2 and TRBJ1-1, with 7 bases lining up with TRBD1. CDR1 and CDR2 (germline): SGHAT, FQNNGV. The CDR3 covers 16 residues. J lost 5 bases, V lost 2 bases, and 11 bases had no gene match. For the CDR3, the DNA is TGTGCCAGCAGCTTATTCCCAGGGGGATTTGGAACTGAAGCTTTCTTT. Residues: CASSLFPGGFGTEAFF.

The V call is TRBV4-2, the J call TRBJ2-7; 7 nucleotides match TRBD2. The germline V gene encodes CDR1 LGHNA and CDR2 YNFKEQ. J gave up 0 bases and V 0 bases, and 2 bases lay outside the gene matches. CDR3 length equals 15 residues. The DNA of the CDR3 is TGTGCCAGCAGCCAAGATCGCGGGGGCTCCTACGAGCAGTACTTC. Amino acid sequence: CASSQDRGGSYEQYF.

This clone was picked up a small number of times. The gene calls are TRBV5-4 and TRBJ1-6; unclear D gene. This CDR3 is 16 amino acids long. Germline V gives CDR1 SGHNT, CDR2 YYREEE (reference sequence). The V end lost 1 base, the J end lost 3 bases, and 11 bases lay between the germline ends. The CDR3 nucleotides read TGTGCCAGCAGCTTGAACGGGAAAGGCTATAATTCACCCCTCCACTTT. Translated, it gives CASSLNGKGYNSPLHF.

V and J are TRBV4-1 and TRBJ1-5; 10 positions agree with TRBD1. The length of the CDR3 is 16 residues. Germline CDR1 is MGHRA and CDR2 is YSYEKL. V lost 2 bases, J lost 4 bases, and 5 bases stayed unmatched. In nucleotides, the CDR3 is TGCGCCAGCAGCCAAATGGACAGGGGGAAAAATCAGCCCCAGCATTTT. Translated, it gives CASSQMDRGKNQPQHF.

The J gene is TRBJ2-1, the V gene TRBV5-5; possible D gene TRBD1, 5 bases. The ends were cut back, 0 bases at V and 6 bases at J, with 19 bases in the middle. The germline V gene encodes CDR1 SGHKS and CDR2 YYEKEE (reference sequence). The CDR3 runs 17 residues. The CDR3 is CASSLEALGRAANEQFF. CDR3 nucleotide sequence: TGTGCCAGCAGCTTGGAAGCGTTGGGCAGGGCGGCCAATGAGCAGTTCTTC.

This chain uses TRBV6-6 with TRBJ1-6; 7 positions match TRBD1. The CDR3 length is 14 residues. CDR1 and CDR2 from the germline V gene are MNHNY and SVGAGI (reference sequence). Trimming at V came to 7 bases and at J to 6 bases, leaving 6 bases not matched to a gene. This CDR3 reads CASNAGQSNSPLHF. CDR3 DNA: TGTGCCAGCAACGCGGGACAGAGTAATTCACCCCTCCACTTT.

This chain links TRBV6-2 or TRBV6-3 with TRBJ1-2, with a weak D call TRBD1 (5 bases). CDR3 size: 14 residues. V lost 4 bases to trimming and J lost 8 bases, with 17 bases between them. CDR1 and CDR2 (germline): MNHEY, SVGEGT. The CDR3 DNA is TGTGCCAGCAGTTTCATCGGCATTCGGGGGGGCTACACCTTC. As protein: CASSFIGIRGGYTF.

The genes are TRBV7-2 and TRBJ2-7, with D possibly matching TRBD2 (5 bases). Trimming took 5 bases from V and 0 from J, leaving 11 bases between them. In germline, CDR1 is SGHTA, CDR2 FQGNSA. The CDR3 has 14 amino acids. CDR3 sequence (DNA): TGTGCCAGCAGCGCCGGGGTTCTCTCCTACGAGCAGTACTTC. This gives the protein CASSAGVLSYEQYF.

The rearrangement joins TRBV19 to TRBJ1-5; the match to TRBD1 covers 10 bases. The CDR3 sequence is 14 residues long. The V and J ends lost 6 bases and 7 bases, in that order; junction bases with no gene match: 6. The germline gives CDR1 LNHDA, CDR2 SQIVND (reference sequence). The CDR3 spells CASRSTGGLQPQHF. The CDR3 coding sequence is TGTGCCAGTAGGTCGACAGGGGGCTTGCAGCCCCAGCATTTT.

The V call is TRBV10-2, the J call TRBJ2-2; 8 positions agree with TRBD2. Germline V gives CDR1 WSHSY, CDR2 SAAADI. The CDR3 covers 15 residues. The V segment lost 5 bases and the J segment 2 bases; nucleotides outside the gene matches: 4. In DNA, the CDR3 is TGCGCCAGCAGTTCAGCGGGGGTCAACACCGGGGAGCTGTTTTTT. This translates into CASSSAGVNTGELFF.

This chain links TRBV12-3 or TRBV12-4 with TRBJ2-5, with D uncertain. The germline V and J ends were trimmed by 3 bases and 1 base, with 6 bases remaining between them. The CDR3 loop spans 13 amino acids. This CDR3 is CASSFPLQETQYF. CDR3 in DNA: TGTGCCAGCAGTTTCCCTCTCCAAGAGACCCAGTACTTC.

The CDR3 spells CATIDLAGGSSYNEQFF. The DNA of the CDR3 is TGTGCCACCATTGATCTAGCGGGGGGGAGCTCCTACAATGAGCAGTTCTTC. The chain has TRBV19 and TRBJ2-1; 12 bases fit TRBD2. The CDR3 is 17 amino acids. V was clipped by 10 bases and J by 0 bases; unmatched bases: 10. Germline CDR1 is LNHDA and CDR2 is SQIVND (reference sequence).

Notes on this clone: Other nucleotide sequences in the sample specify the same CDR3. The chain uses TRBV5-1 and TRBJ2-7; 7 bases line up with TRBD2. Germline CDR1 and CDR2: SGHRS and YFSETQ. This CDR3 comprises 14 residues. V shed 4 bases, J shed 3 bases, and the junction held 7 bases outside the gene matches. CDR3 amino acids: CASSPTGGSYEQYF. The DNA of the CDR3 is TGCGCCAGCAGCCCGACGGGGGGTAGCTACGAGCAGTACTTC.

V and J are TRBV2 and TRBJ2-7, with D possibly matching TRBD1 (5 bases). The CDR3 runs 11 residues. Germline V gives CDR1 SNHLY, CDR2 FYNNEI. Deletions cut 1 base from V and 9 bases from J, with 7 bases between. The CDR3 here is CASSEDQGQYF. As DNA, the CDR3 is TGTGCCAGCAGTGAAGACCAGGGGCAGTACTTC.